Listed below are T cell receptor beta chains from one sample, sequenced in a study of identical twins. TCRdb fed the 5' RACE reads into MiXCR, producing one record per CDR3 protein. The sample carries some 1,600,000 distinct CDR3 sequences, more than 30% recorded once. Source material: cord blood. The receptors come from a newborn girl in good health. The CDR3 runs from the conserved cysteine through the conserved F or W. A D gene is named only where the DNA matches it firmly. Not every row has a clone size; where given, it reads once, few, many or a size class.

CDR3 DNA: TGTGCCAGCAGCCAAGATCCGGGTTCCTCCTACGAGCAGTACTTC
CDR3 protein: CASSQDPGSSYEQYF
J gene: TRBJ2-7
D gene: .
clone size: many
V gene: TRBV3-1

CDR3 DNA: TGTGCCATTGTGGGGGCTAGGCCTAATGAGCAGTTCTTC
CDR3 protein: CAIVGARPNEQFF
J gene: TRBJ2-1
D gene: .
clone size: .
V gene: TRBV7-9

CDR3 DNA: TGCAGTGCTGTCGGGACTCCCCCCGAGCAGTACTTC
CDR3 protein: CSAVGTPPEQYF
J gene: TRBJ2-7
D gene: .
clone size: .
V gene: TRBV20-1

CDR3 DNA: TGCGCCAGCAGCTATGCCATAGCGGGGGCCCGAGATACGCAGTATTTT
CDR3 protein: CASSYAIAGARDTQYF
J gene: TRBJ2-3
D gene: TRBD2
clone size: .
V gene: TRBV5-1

CDR3 DNA: TGTGCCAGCAGCTACCGGACTAGCGGGGGGACCAAAAAAGAGACCCAGTACTTC
CDR3 protein: CASSYRTSGGTKKETQYF
J gene: TRBJ2-5
D gene: TRBD2
clone size: .
V gene: TRBV3-1

CDR3 DNA: TGTGCCAGCAGCCCAGCGGGGTATGGCGGGTACAATGAGCAGTTCTTC
CDR3 protein: CASSPAGYGGYNEQFF
J gene: TRBJ2-1
D gene: TRBD2
clone size: .
V gene: TRBV13

CDR3 DNA: TGCGCCAGCAGCTTTGGGCGCCAGGCGGCAGATACGCAGTATTTT
CDR3 protein: CASSFGRQAADTQYF
J gene: TRBJ2-3
D gene: .
clone size: .
V gene: TRBV5-1

CDR3 DNA: TGTGCCAGCAGTTTAGCCCCAACAGGGGGATGGGGCTACACCTTC
CDR3 protein: CASSLAPTGGWGYTF
J gene: TRBJ1-2
D gene: TRBD1
clone size: few
V gene: TRBV27

CDR3 DNA: TGTGCCAGCAGCCTTAGCGGGCCGAACACCGGGGAGCTGTTTTTT
CDR3 protein: CASSLSGPNTGELFF
J gene: TRBJ2-2
D gene: TRBD2
clone size: few
V gene: TRBV12-3/TRBV12-4

CDR3 DNA: TGTGCCAGCAGTGAGCTCGGGACAGGGGGCCCCGAGCAGTACTTC
CDR3 protein: CASSELGTGGPEQYF
J gene: TRBJ2-7
D gene: TRBD1
clone size: .
V gene: TRBV6-1

CDR3 DNA: TGTGCCAGCAGCGATATTTTTCAGGGAATACATCGCATGAACACTGAAGCTCTCTTT
CDR3 protein: CASSDIFQGIHRMNTEALF
J gene: TRBJ1-1
D gene: .
clone size: .
V gene: TRBV6-1

CDR3 DNA: TGTGCCAGCAGCCCGTGGGACAGAAATTCACCCCTCCACTTT
CDR3 protein: CASSPWDRNSPLHF
J gene: TRBJ1-6
D gene: TRBD1
clone size: .
V gene: TRBV11-2